The source of this T cell receptor beta chain is a study of molecular identifiers for immune sequencing clone quantification. Each CDR3 protein is one row after TCRdb ran MiXCR on the PCR reads. The table has around 460,000 distinct CDR3 sequences, about 21% seen once. Deletions cut 1 base from V and 5 bases from J, with 8 bases between. The CDR3 is 13 amino acids. Germline V CDR1 and CDR2: SGHAT, FQNNGV. This clonotype was counted only a few times. The source material was naive CD8+ T cells from blood, with Jurkat cell RNA spiked in. Subset specified: FACS-sorted CD8+CD4-CCR7+CD45RA+ naive T cells. This receptor was obtained from a human donor in good health. Some libraries in this study had Jurkat cell RNA spiked in. The chain couples TRBV11-2 to TRBJ1-1; D call uncertain. The CDR3 loop is CASSLVGETEAFF. In DNA form, the CDR3 reads TGTGCCAGCAGCTTAGTTGGGGAGACTGAAGCTTTCTTT.